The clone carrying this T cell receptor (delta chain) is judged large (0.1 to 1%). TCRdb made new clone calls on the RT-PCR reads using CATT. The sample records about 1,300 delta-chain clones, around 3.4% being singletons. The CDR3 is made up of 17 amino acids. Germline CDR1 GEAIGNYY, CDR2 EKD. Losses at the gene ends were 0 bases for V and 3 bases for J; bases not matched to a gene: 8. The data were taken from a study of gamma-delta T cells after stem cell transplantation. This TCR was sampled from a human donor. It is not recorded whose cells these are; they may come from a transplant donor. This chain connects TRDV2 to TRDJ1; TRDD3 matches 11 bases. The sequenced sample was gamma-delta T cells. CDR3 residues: CACDTVGDTGGPDKLIF. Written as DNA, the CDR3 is TGTGCCTGTGACACCGTGGGGGATACGGGGGGACCCGATAAACTCATCTTT.